The 8 T cell receptor beta chains reported below all come from one sample, sequenced in a study of blood T cell repertoires in COVID-19. This table comes from immunoSEQ multiplex PCR, and its TCRdb copy is limited to in-frame clones, with some not included. This table holds some 70,000 clones, approximately 90% found once. The sample comprised peripheral blood. The receptors shown here come from an elderly woman with active COVID-19.

The V gene is TRBV29-1, the J gene TRBJ1-4; D gene uncertain. Looked up from germline, CDR1 is SQVTM and CDR2 is ANQGSEA. V gave up 4 bases and J gave up 8 bases, with 14 bases separating them. This CDR3 has 13 residues. The CDR3 coding sequence is TGCAGCGTTGCGGAAGAGGCGGGAGAAAAACTGTTTTTT. This sequence encodes CSVAEEAGEKLFF.

This chain uses TRBV19 with TRBJ2-3; a weak D match, TRBD1 (5 bases). Germline values: CDR1 LNHDA, CDR2 SQIVND (reference sequence). The CDR3 has 15 amino acids. Trimming stripped 4 bases from V and 4 bases from J, with 15 bases between. For the CDR3, the DNA is TGTGCCAGTAGTAATGGGGCGCGAGGACCAGATACGCAGTATTTT. It is translated as CASSNGARGPDTQYF.

The V gene is TRBV9, the J gene TRBJ2-1; 12 bases fit TRBD2. This CDR3 spans 15 amino acids. Trimming cost V 0 bases and J 7 bases; bases outside gene matches: 2. Germline CDR1 is SGDLS and CDR2 is YYNGEE. The DNA for the CDR3 is TGTGCCAGCAGCGTAGCTAGCGGGAGGGATAATGAGCAGTTCTTC. It encodes CASSVASGRDNEQFF.

This chain joins TRBV6-2 or TRBV6-3 and TRBJ2-7; no definite D call. The germline V gene has CDR1 MNHEY and CDR2 SVGEGT. The CDR3 length is 14 residues. Trimming cost V 0 bases and J 4 bases, with 10 bases left between them. The CDR3 reads CASSYSVGAYEQYF. Here the CDR3 DNA reads TGTGCCAGCAGTTACTCTGTTGGAGCGTACGAGCAGTACTTC.

The rearrangement uses TRBV28 and TRBJ2-7; D may be TRBD1 (6 bases). Germline loops: CDR1 MDHEN, CDR2 SYDVKM. CDR3 size: 14 residues. The germline V and J ends were trimmed by 6 bases and 1 base, with 13 bases remaining between them. The CDR3 sequence: CASSYGQLSYEQYF. As DNA, the CDR3 is TGTGCCAGCAGCTACGGACAGCTTTCCTACGAGCAGTACTTC.

Worth noting for this clone: This CDR3 is also generated by other DNA sequences in the sample. The chain employs TRBV18 and TRBJ1-1; 7 positions match TRBD1. The CDR3 is 14 residues long. CDR1 KGHSH and CDR2 LQKENI come from the germline V gene. Germline trimming cut 3 bases from V and 3 bases from J; bases unmatched to any gene: 4. CDR3 sequence (DNA): TGTGCCAGCTCACCGAACAGGGGAGACACTGAAGCTTTCTTT. As protein: CASSPNRGDTEAFF. Full variable domain (outside the CDR3, taken from reference TRBV18 and TRBJ1-1): NAGVMQNPRHLVRRRGQEARLRCSPMKGHSHVYWYRQLPEEGLKFMVYLQKENIIDESGMPKERFSAEFPKEGPSILRIQQVVRGDSAAYFCASSPNRGDTEAFFGQGTRLTVV.

The V call is TRBV11-2, the J call TRBJ2-7; TRBD2 aligns across 11 bases. The CDR3 loop spans 17 amino acids. The ends lost 1 base at V and 1 base at J; junction bases unmatched: 6. CDR1 and CDR2 from the germline V gene are SGHAT and FQNNGV. The CDR3 region is CASSLALASGRSYEQYF. CDR3 DNA sequence: TGTGCCAGCAGCTTAGCGTTGGCTAGCGGGAGGTCCTACGAGCAGTACTTC.

This clone was seen more than once but under ten times. The V call is TRBV5-3, the J call TRBJ2-7, with TRBD1 as a possible D gene (6 bases). TRBV5-3 is noted as an ORF with a role that remains uncertain. V gave up 7 bases and J gave up 3 bases, with 14 bases separating them. This CDR3 has 13 residues. For the CDR3, the DNA is TGTGCCAGACGCCAGGGGAGAATCTACGAGCAGTACTTC. Its protein product is CARRQGRIYEQYF.